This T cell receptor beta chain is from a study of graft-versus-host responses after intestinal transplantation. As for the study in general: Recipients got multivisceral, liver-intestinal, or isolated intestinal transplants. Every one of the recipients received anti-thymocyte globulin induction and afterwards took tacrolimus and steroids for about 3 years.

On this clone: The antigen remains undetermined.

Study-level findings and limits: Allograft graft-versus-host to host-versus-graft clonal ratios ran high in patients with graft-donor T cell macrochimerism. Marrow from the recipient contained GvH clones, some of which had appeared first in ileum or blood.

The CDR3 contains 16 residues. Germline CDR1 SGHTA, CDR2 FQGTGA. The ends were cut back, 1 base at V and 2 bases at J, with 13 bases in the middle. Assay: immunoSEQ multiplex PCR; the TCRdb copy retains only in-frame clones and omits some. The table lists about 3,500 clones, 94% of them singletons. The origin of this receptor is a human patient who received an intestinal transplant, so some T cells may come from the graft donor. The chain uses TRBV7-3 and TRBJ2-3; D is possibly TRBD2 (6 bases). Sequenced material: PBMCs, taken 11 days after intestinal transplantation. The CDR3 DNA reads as TGTGCCAGCAGCTTAAGGAAGGCGGGATTCACAGATACGCAGTATTTT. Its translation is CASSLRKAGFTDTQYF.